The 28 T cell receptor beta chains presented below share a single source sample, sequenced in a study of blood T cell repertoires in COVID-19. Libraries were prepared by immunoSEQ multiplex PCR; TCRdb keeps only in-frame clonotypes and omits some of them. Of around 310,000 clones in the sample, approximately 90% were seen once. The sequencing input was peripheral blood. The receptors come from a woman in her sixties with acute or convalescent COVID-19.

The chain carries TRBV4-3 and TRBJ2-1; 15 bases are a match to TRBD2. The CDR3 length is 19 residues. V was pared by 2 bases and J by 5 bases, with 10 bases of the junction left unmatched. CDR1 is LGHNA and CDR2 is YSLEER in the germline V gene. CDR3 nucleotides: TGCGCCAGCAGCCAATCCCGGACTAGCGGGAGGGCTTTGGACAATGAGCAGTTCTTC. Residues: CASSQSRTSGRALDNEQFF.

The CDR3 coding sequence is TGTGCCAGCAGCGTAAGGGGGGGCCCCTACGAGCAGTACTTC. It is translated as CASSVRGGPYEQYF. V usage is TRBV9 and J usage is TRBJ2-7; weak D call: TRBD2 (7 bases). Trimming left V 1 base short and J 2 bases short, with 10 bases between. The germline V gene has CDR1 SGDLS and CDR2 YYNGEE. The CDR3 has 14 residues.

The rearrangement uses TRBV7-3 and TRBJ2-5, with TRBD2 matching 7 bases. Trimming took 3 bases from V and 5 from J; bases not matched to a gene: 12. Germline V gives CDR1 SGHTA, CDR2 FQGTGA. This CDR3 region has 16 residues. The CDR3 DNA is TGTGCCAGCAGCTTCCGGGGCGGGGGTAGGATGGAGACCCAGTACTTC. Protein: CASSFRGGGRMETQYF.

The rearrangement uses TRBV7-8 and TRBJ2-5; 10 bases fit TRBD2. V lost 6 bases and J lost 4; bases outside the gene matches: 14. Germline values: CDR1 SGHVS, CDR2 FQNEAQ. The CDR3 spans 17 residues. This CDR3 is CASRLEGPSGSGETQYF. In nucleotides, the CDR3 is TGTGCCAGCAGACTTGAAGGGCCTAGCGGGAGTGGAGAGACCCAGTACTTC.

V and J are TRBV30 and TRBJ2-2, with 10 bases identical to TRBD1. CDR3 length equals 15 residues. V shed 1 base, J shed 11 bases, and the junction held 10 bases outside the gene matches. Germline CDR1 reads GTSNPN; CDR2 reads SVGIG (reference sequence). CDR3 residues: CAWSGQGARWDELFF. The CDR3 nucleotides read TGTGCCTGGAGTGGACAGGGGGCTAGATGGGACGAGCTGTTTTTT.

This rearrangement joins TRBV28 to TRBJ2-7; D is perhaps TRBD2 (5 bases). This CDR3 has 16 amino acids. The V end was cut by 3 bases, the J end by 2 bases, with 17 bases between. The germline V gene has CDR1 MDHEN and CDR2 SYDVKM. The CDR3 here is CASSFPLERNTYEQYF. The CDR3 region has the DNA TGTGCCAGCAGTTTCCCTTTGGAGCGGAATACCTACGAGCAGTACTTC.

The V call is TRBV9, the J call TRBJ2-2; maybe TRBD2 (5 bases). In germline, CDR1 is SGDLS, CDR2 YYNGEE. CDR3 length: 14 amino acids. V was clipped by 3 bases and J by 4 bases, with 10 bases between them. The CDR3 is CASSGVSGTGELFF. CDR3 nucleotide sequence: TGTGCCAGCAGCGGGGTCAGCGGCACCGGGGAGCTGTTTTTT.

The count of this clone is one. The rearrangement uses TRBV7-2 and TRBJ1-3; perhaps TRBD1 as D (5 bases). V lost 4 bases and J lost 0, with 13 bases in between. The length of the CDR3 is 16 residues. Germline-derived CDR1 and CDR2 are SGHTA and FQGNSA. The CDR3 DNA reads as TGTGCCAGCAGCTATCTTGGGGGGGACTCTGGAAACACCATATATTTT. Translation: CASSYLGGDSGNTIYF.

The CDR3 region has the DNA TGTGCCAGCAGTTTACCCCAACTAGCGGGGAGCAATGAGCAGTTCTTC. It yields the protein CASSLPQLAGSNEQFF. The chain recombines TRBV27 with TRBJ2-1, with 10 nucleotides matching TRBD2. This CDR3 region has 16 residues. From germline, CDR1 is MNHEY and CDR2 SMNVEV (reference sequence). The junction had 7 bases not matched to a gene; V was cut back by 2 bases and J by 6 bases.

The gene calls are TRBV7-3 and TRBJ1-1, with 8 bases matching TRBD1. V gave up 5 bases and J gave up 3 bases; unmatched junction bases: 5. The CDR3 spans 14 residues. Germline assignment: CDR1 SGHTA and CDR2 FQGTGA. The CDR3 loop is CASSATGDYTEAFF. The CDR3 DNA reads TGTGCCAGCAGCGCGACAGGGGACTACACTGAAGCTTTCTTT.

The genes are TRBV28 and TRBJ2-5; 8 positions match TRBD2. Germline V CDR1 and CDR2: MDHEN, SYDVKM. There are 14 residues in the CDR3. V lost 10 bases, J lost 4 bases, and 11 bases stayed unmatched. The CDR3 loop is CATARGGPGETQYF. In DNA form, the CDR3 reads TGTGCCACCGCTCGGGGGGGGCCGGGAGAGACCCAGTACTTC.

CDR3 in amino acids: CASSLGQVSGNTIYF. CDR3 nucleotides: TGTGCCAGCAGCCTGGGACAGGTCTCTGGAAACACCATATATTTT. V gene TRBV7-9 combines with J gene TRBJ1-3; 8 bases fit TRBD1. The CDR3 covers 15 residues. Germline loops: CDR1 SEHNR, CDR2 FQNEAQ (reference sequence). After removal of 5 bases from V and 0 bases from J, the junction contained 3 bases not matched to a gene.

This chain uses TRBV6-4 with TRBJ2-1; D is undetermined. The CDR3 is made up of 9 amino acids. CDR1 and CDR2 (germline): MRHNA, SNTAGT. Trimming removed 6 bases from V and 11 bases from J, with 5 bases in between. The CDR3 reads CASRHKQFF. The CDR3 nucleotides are TGTGCCAGCAGGCACAAGCAGTTCTTC.

CDR3 sequence (DNA): TGTGCCAGCAGCCCCCCCAAGACATATAGCACAGATACGCAGTATTTT. Translated: CASSPPKTYSTDTQYF. The J gene is TRBJ2-3, the V gene TRBV3-1 (or the pseudogene TRBV3-2); no firm D call. CDR1 is LGHDT and CDR2 is YNNKEL in the germline V gene (reference sequence). The CDR3 is 16 residues long. V was clipped by 4 bases and J by 0 bases, with 14 bases between them.

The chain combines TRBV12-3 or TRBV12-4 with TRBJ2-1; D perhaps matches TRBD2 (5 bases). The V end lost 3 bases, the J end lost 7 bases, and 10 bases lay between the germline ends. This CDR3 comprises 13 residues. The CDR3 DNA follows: TGTGCCAGCAGTTTCGGGGTTAGGAATGAGCAGTTCTTC. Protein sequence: CASSFGVRNEQFF.

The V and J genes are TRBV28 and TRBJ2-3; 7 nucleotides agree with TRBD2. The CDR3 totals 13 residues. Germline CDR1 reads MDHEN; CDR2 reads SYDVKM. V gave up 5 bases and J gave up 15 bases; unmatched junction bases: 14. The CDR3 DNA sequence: TGTGCCAGCAGTGCGGCGGTGTGGGGGGGAAGTTATTTT. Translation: CASSAAVWGGSYF.

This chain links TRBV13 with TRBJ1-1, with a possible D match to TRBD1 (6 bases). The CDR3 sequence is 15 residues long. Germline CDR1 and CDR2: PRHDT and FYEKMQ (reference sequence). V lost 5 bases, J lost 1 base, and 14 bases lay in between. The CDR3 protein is CASSKPGQRNTEAFF. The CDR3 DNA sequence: TGTGCCAGCAGCAAACCGGGACAAAGGAACACTGAAGCTTTCTTT.

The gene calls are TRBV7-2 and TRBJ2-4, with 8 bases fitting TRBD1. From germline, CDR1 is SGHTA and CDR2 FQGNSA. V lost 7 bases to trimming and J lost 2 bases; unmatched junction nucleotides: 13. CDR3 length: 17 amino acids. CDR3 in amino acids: CASKPGGTGDTKNIQYF. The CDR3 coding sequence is TGTGCCAGCAAGCCTGGGGGGACAGGAGACACCAAAAACATTCAGTACTTC.

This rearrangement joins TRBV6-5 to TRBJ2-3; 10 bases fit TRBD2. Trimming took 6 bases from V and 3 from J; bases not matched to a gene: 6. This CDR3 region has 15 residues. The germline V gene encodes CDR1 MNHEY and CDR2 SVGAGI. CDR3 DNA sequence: TGTGCCAGCAGCCGCACTAGCGGGGTAACAGATACGCAGTATTTT. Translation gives CASSRTSGVTDTQYF.

Written as DNA, the CDR3 is TGCGCCAGCAGCCTACTAGCGGGGAGCACAGATACGCAGTATTTT. It is translated as CASSLLAGSTDTQYF. The V call is TRBV4-3, the J call TRBJ2-3, with 10 positions matching TRBD2. The junction had 1 base not matched to a gene; V was cut back by 4 bases and J by 0 bases. This CDR3 is built from 15 residues. Germline V CDR1 and CDR2: LGHNA, YSLEER.

The CDR3 coding sequence is TGTGCCAGCAGCCAGGGACTAGCGGGTTACAATGAGCAGTTCTTC. Protein sequence: CASSQGLAGYNEQFF. The genes are TRBV6-2 or TRBV6-3 and TRBJ2-1, with TRBD2 identical over 12 bases. V was pared by 6 bases and J by 4 bases, with 4 bases of the junction left unmatched. This CDR3 is built from 15 residues. Per the germline V gene, CDR1 is MNHEY and CDR2 is SVGEGT.

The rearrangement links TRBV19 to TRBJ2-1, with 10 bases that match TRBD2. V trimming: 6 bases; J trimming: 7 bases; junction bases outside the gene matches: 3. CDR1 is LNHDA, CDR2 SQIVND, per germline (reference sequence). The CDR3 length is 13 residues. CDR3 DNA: TGTGCCAGTAGGGCTAGCGGGAGAAATGAGCAGTTCTTC. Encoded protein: CASRASGRNEQFF.

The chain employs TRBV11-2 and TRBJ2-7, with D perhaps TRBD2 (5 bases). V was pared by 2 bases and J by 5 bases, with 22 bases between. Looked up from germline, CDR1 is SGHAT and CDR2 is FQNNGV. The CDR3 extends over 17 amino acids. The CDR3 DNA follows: TGTGCCAGCAGCTTACTTGGGTACGCGGGCCCCCAAGACGAGCAGTACTTC. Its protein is CASSLLGYAGPQDEQYF.

DNA of the CDR3: TGTGCCAGCAGCAAACAAGCCTTAGACAGGGGTGATGGCTACACCTTC. It yields the protein CASSKQALDRGDGYTF. This rearrangement joins TRBV5-4 to TRBJ1-2; 8 bases are a match to TRBD1. The CDR3 has 16 residues. J lost 6 bases, V lost 4 bases, and 14 bases had no gene match. Germline CDR1 and CDR2: SGHNT and YYREEE (reference sequence).

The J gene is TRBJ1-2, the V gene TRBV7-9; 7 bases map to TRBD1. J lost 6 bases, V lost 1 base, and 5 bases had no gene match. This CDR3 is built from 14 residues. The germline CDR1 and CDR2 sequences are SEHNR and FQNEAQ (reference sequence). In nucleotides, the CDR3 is TGTGCCAGCAGCTTAGGAGGGGGCACCGATGGCTACACCTTC. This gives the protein CASSLGGGTDGYTF. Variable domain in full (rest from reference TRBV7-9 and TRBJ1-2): DTGVSQNPRHKITKRGQNVTFRCDPISEHNRLYWYRQTLGQGPEFLTYFQNEAQLEKSRLLSDRFSAERPKGSFSTLEIQRTEQGDSAMYLCASSLGGGTDGYTFGSGTRLTVV.

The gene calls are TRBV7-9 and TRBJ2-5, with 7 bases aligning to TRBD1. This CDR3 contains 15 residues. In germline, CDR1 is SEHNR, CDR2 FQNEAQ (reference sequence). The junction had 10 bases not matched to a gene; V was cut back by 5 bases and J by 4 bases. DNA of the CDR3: TGTGCCAGCAGCACCGGGACAGCCCCGCGAGAGACCCAGTACTTC. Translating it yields CASSTGTAPRETQYF.

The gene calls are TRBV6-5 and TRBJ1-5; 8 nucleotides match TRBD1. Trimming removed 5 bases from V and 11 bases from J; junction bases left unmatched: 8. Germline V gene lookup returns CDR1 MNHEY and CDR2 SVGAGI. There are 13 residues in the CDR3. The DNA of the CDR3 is TGTGCCAGCAGTAAGGGGACAGGCAGGGCCCAGCATTTT. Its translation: CASSKGTGRAQHF.

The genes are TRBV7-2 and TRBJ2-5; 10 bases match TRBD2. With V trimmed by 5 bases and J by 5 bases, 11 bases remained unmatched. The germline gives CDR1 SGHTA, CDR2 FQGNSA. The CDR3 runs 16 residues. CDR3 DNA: TGTGCCAGCAGCCCGCCCGGAGCGGGGGGGCCCGAGACCCAGTACTTC. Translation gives CASSPPGAGGPETQYF.